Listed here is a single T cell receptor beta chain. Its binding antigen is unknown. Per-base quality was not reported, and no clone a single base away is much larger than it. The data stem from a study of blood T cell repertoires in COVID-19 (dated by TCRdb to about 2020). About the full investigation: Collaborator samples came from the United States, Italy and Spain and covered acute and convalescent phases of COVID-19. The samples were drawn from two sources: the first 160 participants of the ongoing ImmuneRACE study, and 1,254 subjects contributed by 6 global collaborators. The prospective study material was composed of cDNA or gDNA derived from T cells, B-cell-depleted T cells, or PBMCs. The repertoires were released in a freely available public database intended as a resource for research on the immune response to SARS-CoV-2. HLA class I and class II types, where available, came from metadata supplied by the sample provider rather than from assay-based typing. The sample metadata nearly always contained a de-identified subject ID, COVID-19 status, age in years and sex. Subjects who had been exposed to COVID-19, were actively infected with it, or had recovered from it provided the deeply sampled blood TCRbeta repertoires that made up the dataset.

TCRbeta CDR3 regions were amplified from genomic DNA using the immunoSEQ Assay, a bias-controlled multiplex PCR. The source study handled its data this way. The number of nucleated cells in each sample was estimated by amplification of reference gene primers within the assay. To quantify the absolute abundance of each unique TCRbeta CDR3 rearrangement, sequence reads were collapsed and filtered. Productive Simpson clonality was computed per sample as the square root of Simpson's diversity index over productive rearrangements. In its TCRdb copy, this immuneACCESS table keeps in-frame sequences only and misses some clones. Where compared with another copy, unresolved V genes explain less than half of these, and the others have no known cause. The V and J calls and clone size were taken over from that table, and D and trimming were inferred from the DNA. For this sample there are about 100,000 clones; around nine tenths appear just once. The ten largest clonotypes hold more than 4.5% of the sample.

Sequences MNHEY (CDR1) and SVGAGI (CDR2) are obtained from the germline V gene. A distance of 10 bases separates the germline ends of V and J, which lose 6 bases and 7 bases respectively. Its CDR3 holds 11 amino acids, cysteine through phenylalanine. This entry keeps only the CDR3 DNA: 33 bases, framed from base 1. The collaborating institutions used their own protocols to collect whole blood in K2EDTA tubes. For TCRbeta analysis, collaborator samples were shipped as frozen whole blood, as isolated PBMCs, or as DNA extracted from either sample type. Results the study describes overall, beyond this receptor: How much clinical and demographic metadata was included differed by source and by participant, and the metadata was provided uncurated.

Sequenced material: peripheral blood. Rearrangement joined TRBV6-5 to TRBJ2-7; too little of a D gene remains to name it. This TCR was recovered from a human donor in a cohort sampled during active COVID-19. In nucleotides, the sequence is TGTGCCAGCAGGAGCACTTTGGAGCAGTACTTC. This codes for CASRSTLEQYF.